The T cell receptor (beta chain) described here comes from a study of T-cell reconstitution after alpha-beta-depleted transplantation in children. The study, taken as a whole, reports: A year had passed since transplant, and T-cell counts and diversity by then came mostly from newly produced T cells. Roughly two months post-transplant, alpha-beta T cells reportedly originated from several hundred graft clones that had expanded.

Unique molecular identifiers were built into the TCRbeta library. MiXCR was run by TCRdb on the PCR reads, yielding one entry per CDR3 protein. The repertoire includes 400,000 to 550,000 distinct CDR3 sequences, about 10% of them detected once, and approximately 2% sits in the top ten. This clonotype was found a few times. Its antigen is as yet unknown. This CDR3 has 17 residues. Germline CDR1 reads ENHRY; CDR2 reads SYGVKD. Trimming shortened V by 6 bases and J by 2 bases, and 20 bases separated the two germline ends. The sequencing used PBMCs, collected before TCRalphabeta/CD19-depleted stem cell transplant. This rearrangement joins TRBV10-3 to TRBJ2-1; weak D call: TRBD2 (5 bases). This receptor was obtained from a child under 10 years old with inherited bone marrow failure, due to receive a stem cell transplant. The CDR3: CAISPPIEWGAYNEQFF. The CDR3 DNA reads TGTGCCATCAGCCCACCAATCGAGTGGGGAGCCTACAATGAGCAGTTCTTC.